These T cell receptor beta chains were read from a single sample in a study of molecular identifiers for immune sequencing clone quantification. Each CDR3 protein gets one entry after TCRdb re-called the PCR reads with MiXCR. There are hundreds of thousands of distinct CDR3 sequences in the sample; roughly 25% occur only once, and 0.78% lies in the top ten. The source material was naive CD8+ T cells from blood, with Jurkat cell RNA spiked in. All receptors derive from a human donor in good health. Some libraries in this study had Jurkat cell RNA spiked in. Both conserved end residues are part of each CDR3. A D gene is named only where the DNA matches it firmly. Clone size is given for some rows only: seen once, a few or many times, or a class if the clone is expanded.

V gene: TRBV6-5; J gene: TRBJ2-3; D gene: TRBD2; clone size: -; CDR3 protein: CASSPIAGGYPNTQYF
V gene: TRBV6-2/TRBV6-3; J gene: TRBJ2-7; D gene: TRBD2; clone size: many; CDR3 protein: CASSSGTSGRFQAYEQYF
V gene: TRBV7-7; J gene: TRBJ2-5; D gene: -; clone size: many; CDR3 protein: CASSPREQETQYF
V gene: TRBV7-9; J gene: TRBJ1-6; D gene: -; clone size: many; CDR3 protein: CASSFSNSPLHF
V gene: TRBV24-1; J gene: TRBJ2-7; D gene: -; clone size: many; CDR3 protein: CATSGGDEQYF
V gene: TRBV2; J gene: TRBJ1-5; D gene: -; clone size: few; CDR3 protein: CASRGRVRGSNQPQHF
V gene: TRBV6-1; J gene: TRBJ1-5; D gene: -; clone size: few; CDR3 protein: CASSALDMVRNQPQHF
V gene: TRBV7-9; J gene: TRBJ1-1; D gene: -; clone size: many; CDR3 protein: CASSLVAGSGSEAFF
V gene: TRBV7-7; J gene: TRBJ2-2; D gene: -; clone size: -; CDR3 protein: CASSPDVSTGELFF
V gene: TRBV28; J gene: TRBJ2-7; D gene: TRBD1; clone size: few; CDR3 protein: CASRGQGAFDEQYF
V gene: TRBV10-1; J gene: TRBJ1-1; D gene: TRBD1; clone size: few; CDR3 protein: CASSGSGDRGEAFF
V gene: TRBV9; J gene: TRBJ2-3; D gene: -; clone size: once; CDR3 protein: CASSGGQTNADTQYF
V gene: TRBV7-9; J gene: TRBJ2-7; D gene: -; clone size: few; CDR3 protein: CASSLVVSAYSYEQYF
V gene: TRBV20-1; J gene: TRBJ2-7; D gene: TRBD2; clone size: few; CDR3 protein: CSAREDSGTLYEQYF
V gene: TRBV13; J gene: TRBJ1-1; D gene: TRBD1; clone size: once; CDR3 protein: CASSSDRGVDSEAFF
V gene: TRBV4-3; J gene: TRBJ2-5; D gene: TRBD2; clone size: few; CDR3 protein: CASSQDRSGGAKETQYF
V gene: TRBV3-1; J gene: TRBJ2-1; D gene: TRBD2; clone size: few; CDR3 protein: CASSQIVVAGDGYNEQFF
V gene: TRBV24-1; J gene: TRBJ2-1; D gene: -; clone size: few; CDR3 protein: CATSDSTSNEQFF
V gene: TRBV29-1; J gene: TRBJ1-1; D gene: -; clone size: -; CDR3 protein: CTVEDTEAFF
V gene: TRBV7-2; J gene: TRBJ1-1; D gene: -; clone size: few; CDR3 protein: CASSLANHWGTEAFF
V gene: TRBV7-8; J gene: TRBJ2-4; D gene: -; clone size: many; CDR3 protein: CASSFDRVPKNIQYF
V gene: TRBV4-3; J gene: TRBJ2-2; D gene: TRBD1; clone size: -; CDR3 protein: CASSQDSTGGGSGELFF
V gene: TRBV2; J gene: TRBJ1-2; D gene: -; clone size: many; CDR3 protein: CASITADYGYTF
V gene: TRBV4-3; J gene: TRBJ1-1; D gene: -; clone size: many; CDR3 protein: CASSPGPGMNTEAFF
V gene: TRBV7-3; J gene: TRBJ1-2; D gene: -; clone size: many; CDR3 protein: CASSSGPTSYGYTF
V gene: TRBV5-1; J gene: TRBJ2-7; D gene: TRBD2; clone size: few; CDR3 protein: CASSLAVVAGAYEQYF
V gene: TRBV6-5; J gene: TRBJ1-1; D gene: -; clone size: few; CDR3 protein: CASSWKGGDTEAFF
V gene: TRBV10-3; J gene: TRBJ2-7; D gene: TRBD2; clone size: many; CDR3 protein: CAISIAGDLYEQYF
V gene: TRBV12-5; J gene: TRBJ2-3; D gene: TRBD1; clone size: few; CDR3 protein: CASGPGTAVTDTQYF
V gene: TRBV5-1; J gene: TRBJ2-1; D gene: -; clone size: few; CDR3 protein: CASSFSWPEQFF
V gene: TRBV29-1; J gene: TRBJ2-2; D gene: TRBD2; clone size: few; CDR3 protein: CSVEEVSGGNTGELFF
V gene: TRBV9; J gene: TRBJ2-3; D gene: -; clone size: -; CDR3 protein: CASSVGHATDTQYF
V gene: TRBV10-3; J gene: TRBJ1-1; D gene: -; clone size: -; CDR3 protein: CAIGESTATNTEAFF
V gene: TRBV9; J gene: TRBJ2-1; D gene: TRBD2; clone size: few; CDR3 protein: CASSGSAGGSWGEQFF
V gene: TRBV7-9; J gene: TRBJ2-5; D gene: TRBD1; clone size: -; CDR3 protein: CASSFPQDRVFRETQYF
V gene: TRBV2; J gene: TRBJ2-6; D gene: -; clone size: many; CDR3 protein: CASSELTGYAGANVLTF
V gene: TRBV27; J gene: TRBJ1-2; D gene: -; clone size: few; CDR3 protein: CASSPLGGLNYGYTF
V gene: TRBV21-1; J gene: TRBJ1-5; D gene: -; clone size: -; CDR3 protein: CASSNCVGVNQPQHF
V gene: TRBV4-3; J gene: TRBJ2-2; D gene: -; clone size: -; CDR3 protein: CASSQDGPRTNTGELFF
V gene: TRBV4-2; J gene: TRBJ2-5; D gene: -; clone size: many; CDR3 protein: CASSQGQFQETQYF
V gene: TRBV28; J gene: TRBJ2-3; D gene: -; clone size: many; CDR3 protein: CASSYGQFTDTQYF
V gene: TRBV6-2/TRBV6-3; J gene: TRBJ1-5; D gene: -; clone size: few; CDR3 protein: CASDYPGPQHF
V gene: TRBV7-2; J gene: TRBJ2-5; D gene: -; clone size: few; CDR3 protein: CASSLAVTGVQETQYF
V gene: TRBV24-1; J gene: TRBJ2-1; D gene: -; clone size: many; CDR3 protein: CATSDLGAPSEQFF
V gene: TRBV20-1; J gene: TRBJ2-7; D gene: -; clone size: many; CDR3 protein: CSANRDPPYEQYF
V gene: TRBV29-1; J gene: TRBJ1-4; D gene: -; clone size: few; CDR3 protein: CSVEDSSRPNEKLFF
V gene: TRBV6-5; J gene: TRBJ2-7; D gene: -; clone size: many; CDR3 protein: CASSYSAGGGEQYF
V gene: TRBV7-3; J gene: TRBJ2-3; D gene: TRBD2; clone size: many; CDR3 protein: CASSLIAGVTDTQYF
V gene: TRBV20-1; J gene: TRBJ2-3; D gene: -; clone size: many; CDR3 protein: CSAREGSGPSTDTQYF
V gene: TRBV30; J gene: TRBJ2-3; D gene: TRBD2; clone size: -; CDR3 protein: CAVGLAGSPTDTQYF